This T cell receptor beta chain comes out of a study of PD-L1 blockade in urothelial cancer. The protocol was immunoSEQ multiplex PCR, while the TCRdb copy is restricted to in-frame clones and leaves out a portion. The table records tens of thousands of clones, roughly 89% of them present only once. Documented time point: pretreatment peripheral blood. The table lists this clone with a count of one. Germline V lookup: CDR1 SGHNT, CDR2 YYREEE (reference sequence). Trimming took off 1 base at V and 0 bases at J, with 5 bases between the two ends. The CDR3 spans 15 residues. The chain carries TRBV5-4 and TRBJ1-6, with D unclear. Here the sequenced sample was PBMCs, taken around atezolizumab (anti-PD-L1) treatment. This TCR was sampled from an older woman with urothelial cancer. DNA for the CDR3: TGTGCCAGCAGCTTGATAGACTCCTATAATTCACCCCTCCACTTT. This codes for CASSLIDSYNSPLHF. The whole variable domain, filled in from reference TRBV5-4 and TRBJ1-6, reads ETGVTQSPTHLIKTRGQQVTLRCSSQSGHNTVSWYQQALGQGPQFIFQYYREEENGRGNFPPRFSGLQFPNYSSELNVNALELDDSALYLCASSLIDSYNSPLHFGNGTRLTVT.